This T cell receptor beta chain comes out of a study of blood T cells in healthy people across ages. Per the germline V gene, CDR1 is SNHLY and CDR2 is FYNNEI. V gave up 9 bases and J gave up 5 bases; unmatched junction bases: 6. CDR3 length: 12 amino acids. Through a sample-barcoded 5' primer and a J-beta primer mix, a second PCR was run for roughly 7 to 11 cycles. TCRdb processed the 5' RACE reads anew with MiXCR; each CDR3 protein has one entry. Seen here are approximately 600,000 distinct CDR3 sequences, approximately 59% observed once, and the top ten hold more than 35%. Per sample, no less than 5.5 micrograms of total RNA were extracted.

The sequence came from a man aged 55 to 70 in good health. The chain combines TRBV2 with TRBJ2-5; TRBD2 aligns across 7 bases. The sample comprised blood. The CDR3 sequence: CASRGAGETQYF. The CDR3 DNA reads TGTGCCAGTCGGGGAGCGGGGGAGACCCAGTACTTC.